These 15 T cell receptor beta chains share one sample of origin, sequenced in a study of blood T cell repertoires in COVID-19. The data were produced by immunoSEQ multiplex PCR, yet TCRdb's version contains in-frame clones alone and is incomplete. This table holds approximately 300,000 clones, around 90% found once. The sample was peripheral blood. All receptors derive from a woman in her 50s who had recovered from COVID-19.

The V and J genes are TRBV30 and TRBJ1-5; no reliable D call. Germline CDR1 GTSNPN, CDR2 SVGIG (reference sequence). V lost 3 bases, J lost 4 bases, and 10 bases lay in between. The CDR3 extends over 13 amino acids. CDR3 amino acids: CAWSPNNNQPQHF. The CDR3 nucleotides are TGTGCCTGGAGCCCGAACAATAATCAGCCCCAGCATTTT.

The CDR3 spells CASIGVSRGFF. The CDR3 region has the DNA TGTGCCAGCATCGGGGTTTCTAGAGGTTTCTTT. This sequence joins TRBV28 and TRBJ1-1; D call uncertain. From germline, CDR1 is MDHEN and CDR2 SYDVKM. This CDR3 has 11 residues. The V end lost 7 bases, the J end lost 13 bases, and 16 bases lay between the germline ends.

V and J are TRBV6-2 or TRBV6-3 and TRBJ1-2; 11 bases map to TRBD1. Germline CDR1 is MNHEY and CDR2 is SVGEGT. V was pared by 4 bases and J by 7 bases, with 8 bases of the junction left unmatched. The CDR3 sequence is 15 residues long. CDR3 region: CASSSLLGQGAGYTF. The CDR3 DNA is TGTGCCAGCAGTTCTTTGCTCGGACAGGGGGCTGGCTACACCTTC.

The CDR3: CASRTGPAYEQYF. CDR3 coding DNA: TGTGCCAGCAGGACGGGTCCCGCCTACGAGCAGTACTTC. The V and J genes are TRBV12-3 or TRBV12-4 and TRBJ2-7; D remains ambiguous. Deletions cut 6 bases from V and 2 bases from J, with 11 bases between. The CDR3 is 13 amino acids.

The chain uses TRBV3-1 (or the pseudogene TRBV3-2) and TRBJ2-3, with D possibly TRBD1 on 7 matching bases. The ends were cut back, 5 bases at V and 5 bases at J, with 17 bases in the middle. This CDR3 has 15 residues. Germline lookup yields CDR1 LGHDT and CDR2 YNNKEL (reference sequence). CDR3 sequence reads: CASSWGAGGRDTQYF. CDR3 DNA sequence: TGTGCCAGCAGCTGGGGGGCAGGGGGACGAGATACGCAGTATTTT.

The chain employs TRBV29-1 and TRBJ1-1, with 7 bases fitting TRBD1. The CDR3 sequence is 14 residues long. Germline V lookup: CDR1 SQVTM, CDR2 ANQGSEA. Germline trimming cut 6 bases from V and 4 bases from J; bases unmatched to any gene: 11. CDR3 sequence reads: CSVRAGGTLTEAFF. The CDR3 bases are TGCAGCGTGCGGGCAGGGGGAACTCTCACTGAAGCTTTCTTT.

This clone was seen just once. This rearrangement joins TRBV6-1 to TRBJ2-3, with D possibly TRBD2 on 5 matching bases. This CDR3 region has 15 residues. Germline V gene lookup returns CDR1 MNHNS and CDR2 SASEGT. V was cut by 3 bases and J by 4 bases, with 14 bases left in between. In DNA form, the CDR3 reads TGTGCCAGCAGTGACCGGGGTCGGGCATCAGATACGCAGTATTTT. Translating it yields CASSDRGRASDTQYF.

The chain carries TRBV4-2 and TRBJ2-7; TRBD1 matches at 10 bases. CDR1 and CDR2 from the germline V gene are LGHNA and YNFKEQ. Trimming cost V 1 base and J 3 bases; bases outside gene matches: 9. This CDR3 has 17 amino acids. In nucleotides, the CDR3 is TGTGCCAGCAGCCAAGCCGACGGACAGGGGGGTCTCTACGAGCAGTACTTC. This gives the protein CASSQADGQGGLYEQYF.

This clone is medium-sized (0.01 to 0.1%) within its sample. The CDR3 is CASSVLAGGRGDEQFF. The CDR3 nucleotides are TGTGCCAGCAGCGTACTAGCGGGAGGGCGGGGGGATGAGCAGTTCTTC. The chain has TRBV9 and TRBJ2-1, with 12 bases lining up with TRBD2. Germline V lookup: CDR1 SGDLS, CDR2 YYNGEE. This CDR3 contains 16 residues. V lost 1 base, J lost 8 bases, and 7 bases stayed unmatched.

V gene TRBV5-1 combines with J gene TRBJ2-1, with 10 nucleotides matching TRBD1. Trimming took 4 bases from V and 6 from J; bases not matched to a gene: 13. The CDR3 spans 17 residues. Germline values: CDR1 SGHRS, CDR2 YFSETQ. This CDR3 is CASSLFRQGATGNEQFF. CDR3 bases: TGCGCCAGCAGCCTTTTTAGACAGGGGGCTACAGGCAATGAGCAGTTCTTC.

The V gene is TRBV4-3, the J gene TRBJ2-3, with D perhaps TRBD2 (5 bases). CDR3 length equals 15 residues. Germline assignment: CDR1 LGHNA and CDR2 YSLEER. The germline V and J ends were trimmed by 0 bases and 5 bases, with 12 bases remaining between them. The CDR3, as DNA: TGCGCCAGCAGCCAAGACTCACCCGGAGGAGATACGCAGTATTTT. The encoded protein is CASSQDSPGGDTQYF.

The J gene is TRBJ1-1, the V gene TRBV2; 8 nucleotides align to TRBD1. With 5 bases clipped from V and 8 bases from J, the junction kept 7 bases outside the gene matches. From germline, CDR1 is SNHLY and CDR2 FYNNEI. There are 13 residues in the CDR3. The CDR3 here is CASSQDRGGEAFF. CDR3 DNA: TGTGCCAGCAGTCAAGACAGGGGCGGAGAAGCTTTCTTT.

The chain carries TRBV21-1 and TRBJ2-1; TRBD1 reflects the table's D call only, with no check against the DNA. TRBV21-1 is reported as a pseudogene. This CDR3 region has 15 residues. The CDR3 DNA reads as TGTGCCAGCACAACGACGGGACAGGGATTCAATGAGCAGTTCTTC. Translated: CASTTTGQGFNEQFF.

This chain connects TRBV3-1 (or the pseudogene TRBV3-2) to TRBJ1-2; 7 bases map to TRBD1. J gave up 2 bases and V 2 bases, and 2 bases lay outside the gene matches. The CDR3 extends over 14 amino acids. Germline CDR1 reads LGHDT; CDR2 reads YNNKEL (reference sequence). CDR3 loop: CASSQRQGNYGYTF. The CDR3 DNA is TGTGCCAGCAGCCAACGACAGGGAAACTATGGCTACACCTTC.

The rearrangement uses TRBV11-3 and TRBJ2-3, with D perhaps TRBD1 (6 bases). Germline loops: CDR1 SGHNT, CDR2 YENEEA. The ends were cut back, 5 bases at V and 4 bases at J, with 10 bases in the middle. This CDR3 is 13 amino acids long. CDR3 amino acids: CASSENRADTQYF. The CDR3 DNA reads as TGTGCCAGCAGCGAAAACAGGGCAGATACGCAGTATTTT. Full variable domain (outside the CDR3, taken from reference TRBV11-3 and TRBJ2-3): EAGVVQSPRYKIIEKKQPVAFWCNPISGHNTLYWYLQNLGQGPELLIRYENEEAVDDSQLPKDRFSAERLKGVDSTLKIQPAELGDSAVYLCASSENRADTQYFGPGTRLTVL.